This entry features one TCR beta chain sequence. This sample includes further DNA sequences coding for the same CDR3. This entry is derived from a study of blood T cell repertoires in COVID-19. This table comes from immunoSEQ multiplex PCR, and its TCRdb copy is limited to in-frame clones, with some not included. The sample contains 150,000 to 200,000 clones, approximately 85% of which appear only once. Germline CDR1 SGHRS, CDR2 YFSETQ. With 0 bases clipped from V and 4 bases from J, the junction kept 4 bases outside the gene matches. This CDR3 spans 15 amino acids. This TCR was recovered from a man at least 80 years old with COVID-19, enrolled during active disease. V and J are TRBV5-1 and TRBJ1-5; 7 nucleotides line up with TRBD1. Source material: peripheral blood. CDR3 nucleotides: TGCGCCAGCAGCTTGGGCGGGACAGCTAATCAGCCCCAGCATTTT. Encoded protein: CASSLGGTANQPQHF.